This T cell receptor (beta chain) was recovered during a study of cytomegalovirus exposure and HLA in healthy donors listed by TCRdb under 2017. Notes on the research overall: In an earlier analysis of approximately 640 of the donors, 276 Gb of sequence data and 90 million to 120 million unique TCR beta sequences from about 180 million T cells were reported. An early release covering roughly 600 HLA-typed donors comprised roughly 300 gigabases of sequencing data and around 86 million unique TCR sequences. Among the roughly 370 genotyped donors, more than 70% belonged to the genetic ancestry cluster associated with self-reported Caucasian donors. The study aimed to test whether signatures of past pathogen exposure could be identified by cataloging public T cell receptors. The study used immunosequencing to profile the T cell repertoires of under 700 subjects and linked those repertoires to cytomegalovirus serostatus. Besides the first cohort of 666 subjects, a separate validation cohort made up of 120 different subjects was used. High-throughput TCR immunosequencing, statistical association of individual TCRs with disease status, and machine learning were combined to predict cytomegalovirus infection status. In a later analysis, previously published TCR beta repertoires from several hundred donors were re-analyzed and high-resolution HLA genotyping was added so that TCR occurrence patterns could be studied. In the later analysis, no new phenotypic data were used to find candidate immune exposures; instead, reliance was placed on TCR beta sequences and their occurrence across donors. An earlier analysis of around 580 of the donors used high-throughput TCR beta sequencing to judge whether each TCR beta V gene segment behaved as functional or pseudogenic. Alongside the repertoire data, information on donor age, sex, ethnicity and CMV serostatus was compiled. A later genetic analysis took genome-wide SNP genotypes for about 55% of the 666 donors and used that subset as a discovery cohort. Every repertoire in the discovery cohort had been generated on one and the same sequencing platform. HLA typing included class I and class II loci at four-digit resolution. Typing coverage differed by locus: A, B, C, DRB1 and DQB1 were typed in roughly 629-630 donors, DQA1 in approximately 520, DPA1 in some 570, and DPB1 in approximately 450. Because of strong linkage in the cohort, a few DR-DQ haplotypes were treated as single units for association and clustering. On average, roughly 200,000 unique TCR beta nucleotide sequences were sequenced per donor among 350 to 400 genotyped donors of the cohort, with 15% to 20% of those sequences being non-productive.

With regard to this clone: Its target antigen remains unknown. Base qualities are not recorded, but no much larger clone differs from it by a single base.

Measured from the cysteine to the phenylalanine, the CDR3 is 14 residues long. Just CDR3 DNA is preserved here, 42 bases in frame from base 1. CDR1 is given as LGHNA and CDR2 as YSLEER, both from the germline V gene. Cut back by 4 bases and 11 bases, the V and J ends lie 17 bases apart. The cohort consisted of 650 to 850 healthy bone marrow donors. At the time of sampling, all cohort members were nominally healthy, though unrecorded immune exposures were likely present. The donor tested CMV seronegative, placing the donor among the roughly 350 seronegative members of the cohort. A peripheral blood sample was provided by each donor, and peripheral blood mononuclear cells were used for TCR beta sequencing. Genomic DNA was extracted from the blood cell samples with the Qiagen DNeasy Blood Extraction Kit. The study at large found these results: The 87-base-pair reads could not distinguish some IMGT-functional V segments, including TRBV6-2 and TRBV6-3, so those segments were excluded. The classifier was reported to diagnose cytomegalovirus status with high specificity and sensitivity in both the original and validation cohorts. Presence/absence analyses assumed roughly uniform sequencing depth across donors, an assumption that may not hold. In the study, around 150 TCR beta chains were listed as associated with cytomegalovirus. In a later analysis, HLA-associated TCR beta chains were found to be more clonally expanded and to have lower generation probabilities than equally common non-associated chains. In an earlier analysis of several hundred of the donors, most TCR beta V segments were observed in productive rearrangements about 87% or about 30% of the time, broadly matching IMGT annotations. A further reported finding was that TCR beta sequences accurately predicted the HLA-A and HLA-B alleles for most subjects in the first cohort. A later genetic analysis reported fewer N-insertions in productive TCRs among donors in an Asian-associated ancestry cluster than the roughly 700-donor mean. The sequencing pipeline was judged likely to have produced a cluster of highly shared sequence variants as a technical artifact. Because HLA typing was unavailable for some donors at each locus, only the typed subset was used in association tests. Most CMV-associated TCR beta chains appeared to be HLA-restricted in a later analysis, and the HLA associations seemed to be driven largely by CMV exposure. Three of the identified cytomegalovirus-associated TCR beta chains were confirmed in vitro to be specific for cytomegalovirus antigens. For the cohort, immune exposure information was limited to CMV serostatus. A later analysis found that TCR association rates varied across HLA loci, with DRB1 alleles showing the most associated TCRs and HLA-C alleles the fewest. V-gene and J-gene trimming of TCR beta chains was associated with a missense DCLRE1C variant in a later genetic analysis, and the association was replicated in an independent cohort. The earlier analysis of some 540 of the donors excluded 15 to 20 rarely observed V segments, including chromosome 9 orphons, because counts were too low. Correlated functional status among segregating V segments might reflect linkage disequilibrium, but an unknown experimental factor could not be ruled out. According to a later analysis, parvovirus B19, influenza, CMV and Epstein-Barr virus appeared linked to several top co-occurrence clusters. This cohort had only TCR beta chains sequenced, and the lack of alpha or paired-chain data limited which features could be detected. At a false discovery rate of 0.05, a later analysis linked roughly 17,000 TCR beta sequences to specific HLA alleles. Most TCR sequences were observed very rarely across donors, whereas some public TCRs were present in many individuals. According to the authors, the approach could potentially be generalized to other disease states and immunological phenotypes. Strong co-occurrence of HLA alleles, especially DR and DQ, made assigning TCR associations to individual alleles difficult.

The library was built by means of the immunoSEQ multiplex PCR assay. For the multiplex PCR, a mixture combining 60 forward primers for TCR Vbeta segments and 13 reverse primers for TCR Jbeta segments was used. The CDR3 region of rearranged TCR beta genes was amplified from genomic DNA with a multiplex PCR assay. The Illumina HiSeq System was used to sequence the amplified TCR beta libraries as 87-base-pair reads. The authors processed their data as follows. Across the 640 or so repertoires, a later analysis counted tens of millions of unique TCR beta chains, roughly 11 million of which were shared by at least two donors. Raw reads were error-corrected and collapsed into unique sequences with a nearest-neighbor algorithm that merged closely related sequences to remove PCR and sequencing errors. To assign V, D and J gene segments, CDR3 sequences were aligned to IMGT reference sequences. For a sequence to be retained, a match of at least six nucleotides to both a V gene segment and a J gene segment was required. A rearrangement counted as productive if the CDR3 had no stop codons and remained in frame with V and J, and every other rearrangement counted as non-productive. CDR3 was defined by IMGT convention, running from the second conserved V-encoded cysteine to the conserved J-encoded phenylalanine. Sequences without an unambiguous match to a single V gene segment were excluded from the earlier analysis of 587 of the donors. An earlier analysis of under 750 of the donors called V segments functional above 56.7% productive rearrangements and segregating when the between-donor standard deviation exceeded 5%. A statistical classification framework was developed to diagnose cytomegalovirus status using the catalog of TCR beta chain sequences. A later analysis assigned V and J genes by comparing TCR nucleotide sequences with IMGT/GENE-DB human TR gene sequences. A later analysis assigned CDR3 sequences and most-parsimonious VDJ recombination scenarios with the TCRdist pipeline. In a later analysis, each TCR beta chain was defined by its CDR3 amino acid sequence together with its V-gene family, and reads lacking a unique V-gene family were excluded. In a later analysis, 450 to 600 highly shared, low-generation-probability nucleotide sequences were removed to address suspected cross-contamination and a sequencing artifact. A later analysis calculated a clonal expansion index for each public chain from normalized within-repertoire ranks of inferred template counts. In a later analysis, generation probabilities were computed using a VDJ recombination model fitted to out-of-frame rearrangements, and the results were checked against IGoR. In a later analysis, hypergeometric tests were used to score TCR-TCR, TCR-HLA and TCR-CMV co-occurrence, with a repertoire-size bias correction applied to TCR pairs. To estimate false discovery rates, a later analysis permuted the HLA or CMV assignments 20 times. A later analysis grouped co-occurring TCRs with DBSCAN, adding TCRdist sequence similarity when clustering within HLA-allele-positive subsets. Repertoires with fewer than 30,000 or more than 120,000 public chains, plus five repertoires with anomalous nucleotide sharing, were excluded from co-occurrence clustering. TCRdb retrieved this table from immuneACCESS and kept in-frame rearrangements only. Not all clones are present; in checked studies, unresolved V genes account for under half, and no reason is known for the remainder. That table gives V, J and clone size, and the DNA gave D and trimming. The sample table lists 150,000 to 180,000 clones, 65% to 85% of them with a count of one. Together, the top ten hold around 2.8% of the sample.

The sequenced sample was PBMCs. The receptor comes from a man between 18 and 35 years old in good health and CMV-seronegative. The sequence joins TRBV4-3 to TRBJ1-4, with TRBD1 tentatively as D gene (6 bases match). The CDR3 reads as follows: CASSRDGGAVKLFF. DNA sequence: TGCGCCAGCAGCCGAGATGGGGGGGCGGTGAAACTGTTTTTT.